This T cell receptor beta chain originates from a study of CXCR3-negative and CXCR3-positive naive CD8 T cells. UMI-labeled 5' RACE TRB cDNA libraries were prepared from the cells. Reprocessing the 5' RACE reads, TCRdb reports a single entry for every CDR3 protein and omits DNA. Found here are over 100,000 distinct CDR3 sequences; the top ten clones hold around 0.38%. General study results and limits: Memory CD8+ cells showed much lower diversity, while both naive subsets were comparably high. Naive CXCR3-positive and CXCR3-negative cells shared similar TRBV-TRBJ usage, unlike memory cells. For CXCR3-positive naive cells, TRB CDR3s were more hydrophobic than those of CXCR3-negative naive cells.

About this clonotype: Antigen: not known.

This CDR3 region has 14 residues. Germline V gene sequence: CDR1 LNHDA, CDR2 SQIVND (reference sequence). This sequence was found in a human donor in good health. Some clones in this sample may be carry-over from other donors' samples. This chain connects TRBV19 to TRBJ2-1; lacking DNA, the TRBD2 call made by TCRdb goes unchecked. Sequences were obtained from naive CXCR3+ CD8+ T cells from blood. The subset: CD45RO-CCR7+CD27+CD95- naive CD8+ T cells expressing CXCR3 (TNR3+). The CDR3 is CASSYLAGAGEQFF.